This T cell receptor beta chain derives from a study of HIV-infected patients and healthy controls. The CDR3 has 14 amino acids. Trimming removed 1 base at V and 6 bases at J, with 10 bases between. The germline gives CDR1 SGHTA, CDR2 FQGNSA. This clonotype was recorded at least ten times. TCRdb re-called the 5' RACE reads through MiXCR, storing one row per CDR3 protein. The sample lists approximately 67,000 distinct CDR3 sequences, 15% to 20% seen once, with approximately 6% in the top ten. Sequenced input: CD4+ T cells from blood. The origin of this receptor is a human donor in good health. The V call is TRBV7-2, the J call TRBJ2-1; D call uncertain. CDR3 sequence reads: CASSLGRDTNEQFF. DNA of the CDR3: TGTGCCAGCAGCTTAGGTAGAGACACCAATGAGCAGTTCTTC.